The present T cell receptor beta chain was sequenced within a study of cytomegalovirus exposure and HLA in healthy donors. Germline CDR1 is SQVTM and CDR2 is ANQGSEA. The CDR3 runs to 16 residues. V dropped 3 bases and J dropped 5; count of bases not matched to a gene: 14. Whole-study results and caveats: Researchers reportedly found TCR beta sequences accurately predicted most subjects' HLA-A and HLA-B alleles. It was shown in a later analysis that HLA-associated TCR beta chains were more clonally expanded than other, equally common chains. Fewer N-insertions than the approximately 700-donor mean were reportedly shown by an Asian-associated ancestry cluster in a later analysis. It was only CMV serostatus that was available as immune exposure information.

Amplification used 60 Vbeta primers and 13 Jbeta primers. Profiling relied on immunoSEQ multiplex PCR, and the TCRdb table lists in-frame clones only, not all of them. The table has 100,000 to 130,000 clones, around 76% seen once; the top ten hold 2% to 3%. In the case of this clone: The antigen is not known.

This sequence originates from a man aged 18 to 35 in good health and CMV-seronegative. What was sequenced was PBMCs. V gene TRBV29-1 combines with J gene TRBJ2-5, with TRBD1 identical over 8 bases. The CDR3 reads CSVDAAPAGGRETQYF. Here the CDR3 DNA reads TGCAGCGTTGACGCCGCCCCGGCAGGGGGCAGGGAGACCCAGTACTTC.